Below are 10 T cell receptor beta chains sequenced from a single sample in a study of blood T cells in healthy people across ages. The authors ran a second PCR of roughly 7 to 11 cycles using a sample-barcoded 5' primer and a J-beta primer mix. A single record per CDR3 protein comes from TCRdb applying MiXCR to the 5' RACE reads. The sample holds approximately 820,000 distinct CDR3 sequences, roughly 44% seen once. The sequenced sample consisted of blood. The source is a man aged 60 to 69 in good health.

The J gene is TRBJ2-5, the V gene TRBV4-1, with a possible D match to TRBD2 (6 bases). This CDR3 is built from 16 residues. V lost 3 bases to trimming and J lost 2 bases, with 16 bases between them. CDR1 is MGHRA and CDR2 is YSYEKL in the germline V gene. This CDR3 reads CASSHGSGRGQETQYF. The CDR3 DNA follows: TGCGCCAGCAGCCACGGGAGCGGTCGAGGGCAAGAGACCCAGTACTTC.

This clonotype has a single count. The V call is TRBV7-9, the J call TRBJ2-5, with D maybe TRBD2 (6 bases). The better agreement between TRBJ2-1 and the DNA end casts doubt on the J call. Germline assignment: CDR1 SEHNR and CDR2 FQNEAQ (reference sequence). CDR3 size: 16 residues. CDR3 protein: CASSSFAGWAEETQFF. The DNA for the CDR3 is TGTGCCAGCAGCTCCTTTGCGGGGTGGGCAGAAGAGACCCAGTTCTTC.

The chain is built from TRBV6-1 and TRBJ2-1; 13 nucleotides line up with TRBD2. The CDR3 runs to 14 residues. The J segment lost 8 bases and the V segment lost 10 bases, leaving 8 bases of the junction unmatched. The germline V gene has CDR1 MNHNS and CDR2 SASEGT. CDR3 region: CAIKLAGGDYEQFF. DNA of the CDR3: TGTGCCATCAAACTAGCGGGGGGGGATTATGAGCAGTTCTTC.

About this clonotype: A junction end diverges from the germline sequence, so it may reflect a read error. The chain has TRBV5-1 and TRBJ2-1; D possibly matches TRBD1 or TRBD2 (5 bases each). CDR1 is SGHRS, CDR2 YFSETQ, per germline. The CDR3 is 15 residues long. Here the CDR3 reads CASSLVGTVYNGQFF. The CDR3 DNA follows: TGCGCCAGCAGCTTGGTGGGGACCGTCTACAATGGGCAGTTCTTC.

This clonotype showed up just once. The rearrangement links TRBV7-2 to TRBJ2-7, with D possibly matching TRBD1 (5 bases). The CDR3 runs 15 residues. From germline, CDR1 is SGHTA and CDR2 FQGNSA. Trimming left V 2 bases short and J 3 bases short, with 14 bases between. This chain's CDR3 is CASSLKQGQSYEQYF. The CDR3 region has the DNA TGTGCCAGCAGCTTAAAGCAGGGCCAAAGCTACGAGCAGTACTTC.

This clonotype was counted only a few times. CDR3 in amino acids: CASSVGLDSETQYF. As DNA, the CDR3 is TGTGCCAGCAGCGTCGGTCTAGACTCAGAGACCCAGTACTTC. The chain links TRBV9 to TRBJ2-5; no reliable D call. The ends were cut back, 2 bases at V and 4 bases at J, with 12 bases in the middle. The CDR3 runs 14 residues. Looked up from germline, CDR1 is SGDLS and CDR2 is YYNGEE.

This clonotype was seen a few times. The rearrangement uses TRBV2 and TRBJ1-2; no reliable D call. The CDR3 is 15 amino acids. CDR1 SNHLY and CDR2 FYNNEI come from the germline V gene. V was clipped by 1 base and J by 2 bases, with 11 bases between them. The CDR3 nucleotides are TGTGCCAGCAGTGAAGGGGCACTAGGGAACTATGGCTACACCTTC. As protein: CASSEGALGNYGYTF.

There are a few counts of this clonotype. The chain recombines TRBV29-1 with TRBJ2-1; TRBD2 matches at 7 bases. The CDR3 has 13 amino acids. Germline CDR1 SQVTM, CDR2 ANQGSEA. The V and J ends lost 3 bases and 1 base, in that order; junction bases with no gene match: 0. CDR3: CSVEGGSYNEQFF. CDR3 in DNA: TGCAGCGTTGAGGGGGGGTCCTACAATGAGCAGTTCTTC.

This clonotype was found once. The chain has TRBV6-2 or TRBV6-3 and TRBJ2-1; D unresolved. The CDR3 is 15 amino acids. Germline assignment: CDR1 MNHEY and CDR2 SVGEGT. Trimming pared 2 bases from V and 10 bases from J, leaving 18 bases between. The CDR3 coding sequence is TGTGCCAGCAGTTACGACCTCCTAGGCCCCTACGAGCAGTTCTTC. Translated: CASSYDLLGPYEQFF.

The chain links TRBV27 to TRBJ1-1; D not certain. CDR1 is MNHEY and CDR2 is SMNVEV in the germline V gene (reference sequence). V was clipped by 2 bases and J by 0 bases, with 7 bases between them. This CDR3 contains 14 residues. The DNA of the CDR3 is TGTGCCAGCAGTTTAAAGGTCATGAACACTGAAGCTTTCTTT. This translates into CASSLKVMNTEAFF.